A single sample gave rise to the 30 T cell receptor beta chains below, sequenced in a study of cytomegalovirus exposure and HLA in healthy donors. The study ran its PCR with 60 Vbeta and 13 Jbeta primers. Profiled with immunoSEQ multiplex PCR; TCRdb holds only in-frame clones, not every one. The sample has 200,000 to 250,000 clones, 70% to 80% seen once; the top ten hold around 2.9%. Sequencing used PBMCs. These receptors all come from a woman aged 55-70 years in good health and CMV-seropositive.

A few counts support this clone. This chain links TRBV7-2 with TRBJ2-7; 8 bases agree with TRBD2. The CDR3 totals 15 residues. The V gene's germline CDR1 is SGHTA and CDR2 FQGNSA. Trimming removed 5 bases from V and 2 bases from J; junction bases left unmatched: 8. CDR3 DNA sequence: TGTGCCAGCAGCGTATTAGCGGGGCCAACCTACGAGCAGTACTTC. Translated: CASSVLAGPTYEQYF. The entire variable domain, with the rest obtained from reference TRBV7-2 and TRBJ2-7, is as follows: GAGVSQSPSNKVTEKGKDVELRCDPISGHTALYWYRQSLGQGLEFLIYFQGNSAPDKSGLPSDRFSAERTGGSVSTLTIQRTQQEDSAVYLCASSVLAGPTYEQYFGPGTRLTVT.

This clone appeared once. This chain uses TRBV30 with TRBJ1-1; TRBD1 matches at 7 bases. Trimming at V came to 1 base and at J to 4 bases, leaving 3 bases not matched to a gene. From germline, CDR1 is GTSNPN and CDR2 SVGIG (reference sequence). There are 13 residues in the CDR3. The chain's CDR3 is CAWSAGGGTEAFF. The CDR3 DNA follows: TGTGCCTGGAGTGCAGGGGGTGGCACTGAAGCTTTCTTT.

This chain connects TRBV30 to TRBJ2-3; tentative D call: TRBD2 (5 bases). The germline V and J ends were trimmed by 0 bases and 2 bases, with 12 bases remaining between them. Germline CDR1 GTSNPN, CDR2 SVGIG (reference sequence). This CDR3 region has 15 residues. The CDR3 DNA follows: TGTGCCTGGAGTGTAAGCGGAACTTTCACAGATACGCAGTATTTT. Its protein product is CAWSVSGTFTDTQYF.

V is TRBV7-3 and J is TRBJ2-7; D might be TRBD2 (5 bases). Germline loops: CDR1 SGHTA, CDR2 FQGTGA. The CDR3 sequence is 14 residues long. V was clipped by 1 base and J by 2 bases, with 9 bases between them. This CDR3 reads CASSLSRGPYEQYF. In nucleotides, the CDR3 is TGTGCCAGCAGCTTAAGCCGGGGTCCCTACGAGCAGTACTTC.

The chain joins TRBV5-8 to TRBJ2-5; tentatively, D is TRBD2 (6 bases). Near its end, the DNA agrees better with TRBJ2-7, so the J call may be wrong. CDR3 length: 14 residues. Germline V gene sequence: CDR1 SGHTS, CDR2 YDEGEE. The CDR3 region has the DNA TGTGCCAGCAGCCTACCGGGAGATTCCTACGAGCAGTACTTC. This translates into CASSLPGDSYEQYF.

A remark on this clone: This CDR3 is also generated by other DNA sequences in the sample. The CDR3 DNA reads as TGTGCCAGCAGCTTAGATAACGTGCGCTCCTATGGCTACACCTTC. This codes for CASSLDNVRSYGYTF. The rearrangement joins TRBV7-9 to TRBJ1-2; D ambiguous. The length of the CDR3 is 15 residues. The germline V gene has CDR1 SEHNR and CDR2 FQNEAQ (reference sequence). Deletions cut 1 base from V and 4 bases from J, with 13 bases between. Complete variable domain (other parts from reference TRBV7-9 and TRBJ1-2): DTGVSQNPRHKITKRGQNVTFRCDPISEHNRLYWYRQTLGQGPEFLTYFQNEAQLEKSRLLSDRFSAERPKGSFSTLEIQRTEQGDSAMYLCASSLDNVRSYGYTFGSGTRLTVV.

The rearrangement joins TRBV7-2 to TRBJ2-4, with 9 positions matching TRBD2. The CDR3 sequence is 13 residues long. The V gene's germline CDR1 is SGHTA and CDR2 FQGNSA. Trimming cost V 5 bases and J 8 bases; bases outside gene matches: 4. The CDR3 protein is CASSGGGADIQYF. The CDR3 nucleotides read TGTGCCAGCAGCGGCGGGGGGGCTGACATTCAGTACTTC. Using reference TRBV7-2 and TRBJ2-4 for the parts outside the CDR3, the full variable domain is GAGVSQSPSNKVTEKGKDVELRCDPISGHTALYWYRQSLGQGLEFLIYFQGNSAPDKSGLPSDRFSAERTGGSVSTLTIQRTQQEDSAVYLCASSGGGADIQYFGAGTRLSVL.

This clone was picked up one time. The V gene is TRBV5-1, the J gene TRBJ1-6, with 9 bases aligning to TRBD1. The CDR3 runs 18 residues. Germline assignment: CDR1 SGHRS and CDR2 YFSETQ. Unmatched junction bases numbered 16, after V lost 3 bases and J lost 9 bases. CDR3 protein: CASSWLGLVDRGSSPLHF. CDR3 in DNA: TGCGCCAGCAGCTGGTTGGGGTTGGTCGACAGGGGGAGTTCACCCCTCCACTTT. Based on the CDR3 plus reference TRBV5-1 and TRBJ1-6, the full variable domain is KAGVTQTPRYLIKTRGQQVTLSCSPISGHRSVSWYQQTPGQGLQFLFEYFSETQRNKGNFPGRFSGRQFSNSRSEMNVSTLELGDSALYLCASSWLGLVDRGSSPLHFGNGTRLTVT.

This clone was found once. This chain joins TRBV11-2 and TRBJ2-1; no definite D call. CDR3 length: 11 amino acids. The ends were cut back, 5 bases at V and 10 bases at J, with 9 bases in the middle. Germline V CDR1 and CDR2: SGHAT, FQNNGV. The CDR3: CASSPAREQFF. DNA of the CDR3: TGTGCCAGCAGCCCCGCGAGGGAGCAGTTCTTC. Based on the CDR3 plus reference TRBV11-2 and TRBJ2-1, the full variable domain is EAGVAQSPRYKIIEKRQSVAFWCNPISGHATLYWYQQILGQGPKLLIQFQNNGVVDDSQLPKDRFSAERLKGVDSTLKIQPAKLEDSAVYLCASSPAREQFFGPGTRLTVL.

The V gene is TRBV9, the J gene TRBJ1-3; D is perhaps TRBD1 (6 bases). The CDR3 sequence is 14 residues long. The V and J ends lost 4 bases and 4 bases respectively, with 12 bases between them. The V gene's germline CDR1 is SGDLS and CDR2 YYNGEE. This chain's CDR3 is CASSTQGSGNTIYF. The CDR3 DNA follows: TGTGCCAGCAGCACACAGGGTTCAGGAAACACCATATATTTT.

The gene calls are TRBV19 and TRBJ2-7; 10 bases agree with TRBD2. CDR1 LNHDA and CDR2 SQIVND come from the germline V gene (reference sequence). There are 17 residues in the CDR3. Trimming removed 6 bases from V and 5 bases from J; junction bases left unmatched: 16. The CDR3 DNA sequence: TGTGCCAGTAGCAAAGCGGGAGGGTCCGTTAGACCAGACGAGCAGTACTTC. Protein product: CASSKAGGSVRPDEQYF.

Comment on this clone: Other nucleotide sequences from this sample produce the same CDR3. The chain joins TRBV2 to TRBJ2-5, with unresolved D. Germline V lookup: CDR1 SNHLY, CDR2 FYNNEI. The CDR3 covers 13 residues. V was clipped by 4 bases and J by 0 bases, with 6 bases between them. CDR3 residues: CASSGEYQETQYF. In nucleotides, the CDR3 is TGTGCCAGCAGTGGAGAGTACCAAGAGACCCAGTACTTC. The full variable domain, its missing parts supplied by reference TRBV2 and TRBJ2-5, is EPEVTQTPSHQVTQMGQEVILRCVPISNHLYFYWYRQILGQKVEFLVSFYNNEISEKSEIFDDQFSVERPDGSNFTLKIRSTKLEDSAMYFCASSGEYQETQYFGPGTRLLVL.

This chain joins TRBV19 and TRBJ2-3; 8 nucleotides line up with TRBD2. Germline trimming cut 1 base from V and 11 bases from J; bases unmatched to any gene: 11. Germline CDR1 is LNHDA and CDR2 is SQIVND (reference sequence). CDR3 size: 15 residues. The CDR3: CASSIVTAGAKLQYF. CDR3 DNA sequence: TGTGCCAGTAGTATAGTAACAGCGGGGGCCAAACTGCAGTATTTT.

This chain uses TRBV7-2 with TRBJ2-2, with 9 bases fitting TRBD2. V lost 1 base to trimming and J lost 2 bases; unmatched junction nucleotides: 2. This CDR3 spans 16 amino acids. Germline loops: CDR1 SGHTA, CDR2 FQGNSA. The CDR3 protein is CASSLVAGDNTGELFF. CDR3 nucleotides: TGTGCCAGCAGCTTAGTAGCGGGGGACAACACCGGGGAGCTGTTTTTT.

The chain joins TRBV7-9 to TRBJ2-2; TRBD2 matches at 9 bases. Germline-derived CDR1 and CDR2 are SEHNR and FQNEAQ (reference sequence). The CDR3 extends over 16 amino acids. V was clipped by 7 bases and J by 2 bases; unmatched bases: 8. CDR3 bases: TGTGCCAGCAACCCACTAGCGGGCTCTAACACCGGGGAGCTGTTTTTT. It codes for CASNPLAGSNTGELFF.

The chain is built from TRBV30 and TRBJ2-7; perhaps TRBD2 as D (6 bases). The CDR3 runs to 17 residues. The germline V gene encodes CDR1 GTSNPN and CDR2 SVGIG (reference sequence). Trimming removed 4 bases from V and 0 bases from J, with 22 bases in between. In DNA form, the CDR3 reads TGTGCCTGGAACTACGGGGGAACAGTCCCCTCCTCCTACGAGCAGTACTTC. It translates to CAWNYGGTVPSSYEQYF.

A few counts support this clone. The chain has TRBV12-5 and TRBJ2-7; the D gene is possibly TRBD1 (5 bases). CDR1 is LGHNT, CDR2 FRNRAP, per germline. The CDR3 spans 13 residues. Trimming cost V 3 bases and J 6 bases, with 12 bases left between them. In DNA form, the CDR3 reads TGTGCTAGTGGTTTAGCCGACAGTTCCGAGCAGTACTTC. This sequence encodes CASGLADSSEQYF. Combining the CDR3 with reference TRBV12-5 and TRBJ2-7 gives the whole variable domain DARVTQTPRHKVTEMGQEVTMRCQPILGHNTVFWYRQTMMQGLELLAYFRNRAPLDDSGMPKDRFSAEMPDATLATLKIQPSEPRDSAVYFCASGLADSSEQYFGPGTRLTVT.

The rearrangement joins TRBV6-6 to TRBJ1-6, with 7 bases fitting TRBD1. The germline V gene encodes CDR1 MNHNY and CDR2 SVGAGI (reference sequence). The V segment lost 5 bases and the J segment 10 bases; nucleotides outside the gene matches: 5. The CDR3 extends over 13 amino acids. The CDR3 loop is CASSKDRESPLHF. The CDR3 DNA reads TGTGCCAGCAGTAAAGACAGGGAGTCACCCCTCCACTTT.

This clone was seen once. The chain links TRBV5-4 to TRBJ2-1; 8 bases map to TRBD2. The CDR3 runs 15 residues. V was clipped by 2 bases and J by 5 bases; unmatched bases: 6. Germline CDR1 and CDR2: SGHNT and YYREEE (reference sequence). The CDR3 bases are TGTGCCAGCAGCTTATATAGCGGGAACCACAATGAGCAGTTCTTC. Its protein is CASSLYSGNHNEQFF.

The DNA for the CDR3 is TGTGCCACCCAAGGACAGGGGCGTGGAGGCTACACCTTC. This sequence encodes CATQGQGRGGYTF. The chain links TRBV2 to TRBJ1-2; 9 bases are a match to TRBD1. V was clipped by 10 bases and J by 8 bases; unmatched bases: 11. Per the germline V gene, CDR1 is SNHLY and CDR2 is FYNNEI. CDR3 length: 13 residues.

V and J are TRBV11-2 and TRBJ2-5, with TRBD2 matching over 10 bases. J gave up 1 base and V 5 bases, and 7 bases lay outside the gene matches. The germline CDR1 and CDR2 sequences are SGHAT and FQNNGV. The CDR3 loop spans 16 amino acids. The CDR3 DNA reads TGTGCCAGCAGCGGCCGGACTAGCGGACTCCAAGAGACCCAGTACTTC. Its translation is CASSGRTSGLQETQYF.

The V gene is TRBV2, the J gene TRBJ2-7; 9 nucleotides match TRBD2. The CDR3 loop spans 16 amino acids. V dropped 3 bases and J dropped 6; count of bases not matched to a gene: 12. Germline CDR1 and CDR2: SNHLY and FYNNEI. DNA of the CDR3: TGTGCCAGCAGTGAGGGGCTAGCGGGACTGGGGGGCGAGCAGTACTTC. Its translation is CASSEGLAGLGGEQYF.

This clone was recorded a few times. The CDR3 reads CASSRGRENTEAFF. DNA for the CDR3: TGTGCCAGCAGTCGCGGGAGGGAAAACACTGAAGCTTTCTTT. The chain carries TRBV6-6 and TRBJ1-1; no definite D call. Trimming took 5 bases from V and 2 from J, leaving 12 bases between them. The CDR3 sequence is 14 residues long. Germline V gene data show CDR1 as MNHNY and CDR2 as SVGAGI (reference sequence).

The chain couples TRBV28 to TRBJ1-2; TRBD1 matches 7 bases. In germline, CDR1 is MDHEN, CDR2 SYDVKM. V was pared by 3 bases and J by 4 bases, with 2 bases of the junction left unmatched. The CDR3 contains 13 residues. In DNA form, the CDR3 reads TGTGCCAGCAGTTTGACAGGGCCCTATGGCTACACCTTC. It translates to CASSLTGPYGYTF.

The genes are TRBV6-1 and TRBJ2-7, with D possibly being TRBD1 (6 bases). Trimming cost V 7 bases and J 5 bases, with 18 bases left between them. The CDR3 is made up of 14 amino acids. Germline CDR1 reads MNHNS; CDR2 reads SASEGT. The DNA of the CDR3 is TGTGCCAGCATCCACCAGGGGCCTGGGGACGAGCAGTACTTC. Amino acids: CASIHQGPGDEQYF.

The J gene is TRBJ1-1, the V gene TRBV30; tentatively, D is TRBD1 (5 bases). Trimming stripped 3 bases from V and 4 bases from J, with 12 bases between. Germline CDR1 reads GTSNPN; CDR2 reads SVGIG (reference sequence). The CDR3 is 13 amino acids. CDR3 sequence: CAWSRQKFTEAFF. The CDR3 DNA is TGTGCCTGGAGCAGACAGAAATTCACTGAAGCTTTCTTT.

The chain recombines TRBV7-9 with TRBJ1-1, with D perhaps TRBD1 (5 bases). This CDR3 spans 14 amino acids. V lost 0 bases and J 4 bases, leaving 9 bases between the germline ends. The germline V gene has CDR1 SEHNR and CDR2 FQNEAQ (reference sequence). The DNA of the CDR3 is TGTGCCAGCAGCTTAGCGGTCAGGGCCACTGAAGCTTTCTTT. Amino acids: CASSLAVRATEAFF. Full variable domain (rest looked up from reference TRBV7-9 and TRBJ1-1): DTGVSQNPRHKITKRGQNVTFRCDPISEHNRLYWYRQTLGQGPEFLTYFQNEAQLEKSRLLSDRFSAERPKGSFSTLEIQRTEQGDSAMYLCASSLAVRATEAFFGQGTRLTVV.

This clone appeared a few times. The gene calls are TRBV7-2 and TRBJ2-3; 11 bases match TRBD2. In germline, CDR1 is SGHTA, CDR2 FQGNSA. The junction had 13 bases not matched to a gene; V was cut back by 4 bases and J by 4 bases. The CDR3 loop spans 18 amino acids. DNA for the CDR3: TGTGCCAGCAGCTACCCTCGAGTAGCGGGGGGGAGTGCAGATACGCAGTATTTT. Residues: CASSYPRVAGGSADTQYF. The full variable domain, completed using reference TRBV7-2 and TRBJ2-3, is GAGVSQSPSNKVTEKGKDVELRCDPISGHTALYWYRQSLGQGLEFLIYFQGNSAPDKSGLPSDRFSAERTGGSVSTLTIQRTQQEDSAVYLCASSYPRVAGGSADTQYFGPGTRLTVL.

The J gene is TRBJ2-1, the V gene TRBV29-1; D unclear. The length of the CDR3 is 12 residues. Germline V gene lookup returns CDR1 SQVTM and CDR2 ANQGSEA. V lost 7 bases, J lost 1 base, and 8 bases lay in between. The CDR3 coding sequence is TGCAGCGCCTCGGAGTCCTACAATGAGCAGTTCTTC. Translated, it gives CSASESYNEQFF.

V is TRBV7-2 and J is TRBJ1-2, with TRBD1 matching 7 bases. Germline-derived CDR1 and CDR2 are SGHTA and FQGNSA. CDR3 length: 13 amino acids. V shed 5 bases, J shed 4 bases, and the junction held 4 bases outside the gene matches. The CDR3 protein is CASSGDRGYGYTF. Here the CDR3 DNA reads TGTGCCAGCAGCGGGGACAGAGGCTATGGCTACACCTTC.